Detailed here is one TCR beta chain. Its recognized antigen is unknown. No per-base quality is available; no much larger clone lies one base away. This sample is part of a study of T cells after yellow fever vaccination (dated by TCRdb to about 2019). Concerning the study at large: Libraries from fractions with low cell numbers were prepared with the SMART-Seq v4 Ultra Low Input RNA kit. To track T-cell clones before and after primary and booster YFV17D yellow fever vaccination, bulk TCR alpha and beta repertoires were sequenced longitudinally. Two healthy male donors made up the cohort, one aged 18 to 29 years and the other aged 30 to 40 years. Bulk PBMC replicates and cell subsets were isolated from blood drawn at multiple timepoints before and after both primary and secondary immunization. Points the paper makes about the study in general: Computational filtering was required because FACS-sorted repertoires could contain abundant contaminating clonotypes from the bulk population. Compared with the primary T-cell response, the secondary T-cell response was weaker but faster, peaking on day 5 rather than day 15. After the booster, most clones that had expanded after primary vaccination were detected again (approximately 97% of CD4 and about 88% of CD8), suggesting broad maintenance of memory. Because only a couple of donors were included in the study, the extent to which the findings can be generalized is limited. A small fraction of clonotypes appeared in both the CD4 and CD8 compartments, likely as a result of convergent recombination.

Synthesis of TCR cDNA relied on 5'RACE template switching, a step that introduced a universal primer site along with unique molecular identifiers. cDNA synthesis was primed from both the TCR alpha and TCR beta constant segments. Library amplification involved two PCR steps, and the second step added sample barcodes and sequencing adapters. Sequencing of libraries was done on Illumina HiSeq 2500 (2x100 bp) or NovaSeq (2x150 bp). Per the source publication's procedure: Reads were demultiplexed and collapsed into UMI consensus sequences with MIGEC, and V(D)J alignment was performed with MiXCR. Using edgeR on replicate PBMC samples, clonotypes were called vaccine-responding if FDR was below 0.01 and the log2 fold change was above 5 up to day 15. Each bulk clonotype was labeled CD4 or CD8 based on which sequenced repertoire, CD4 or CD8, contained the clonotype at higher abundance. TCRdb trimmed the raw reads at Q25, called clones with MiXCR and kept productive beta chains. Each CDR3 protein appears once, grouped with its most common genes and DNA. TCRdb assigned the V and J calls; the authors' analysis was not used. This sample gives 350,000 or so distinct CDR3 sequences in total; 7% to 10% of them show up just once. Roughly 15% of the sample lies in the top ten.

This specimen's treatment or condition label, per the study, means: live attenuated yellow fever vaccine strain. At each blood-draw timepoint, two biological replicates of bulk PBMCs were obtained. A standard Ficoll-Paque protocol was used to isolate PBMCs from peripheral blood. RNA was extracted with TriZol from bulk PBMCs, CD4 and CD8 fractions, and dextramer-positive and dextramer-negative fractions. This receptor was obtained from a man aged 18-30 years who received the YFV17D yellow fever vaccine. The input for sequencing was PBMCs, taken 35 to 50 days after the first yellow fever vaccination.

The nucleotide sequence reads as follows: TGTGCCAGCAGCTCTGCCGGGACAGGTTCCTACGAGCAGTACTTC. Its translation reads: CASSSAGTGSYEQYF. The V and J segments used are TRBV11-2 and TRBJ2-7; TRBD1 lines up with 8 middle nucleotides. Germline trimming: 4 bases from V, 1 base from J; junction bases outside gene matches: 6. The germline V gene supplies CDR1 SGHAT and CDR2 FQNNGV. The CDR3, cysteine through phenylalanine, is 15 amino acids long. The only DNA kept is the CDR3, 45 bases in frame from the first base.